One and the same sample provided the 27 T cell receptor beta chains below, sequenced in a study of beta chain features in type 1 diabetes. These receptors are not linked to any known antigen. TCRB transcripts that were expressed got sequenced, as all of the isolated RNA had been reverse transcribed. Here immunoSEQ multiplex PCR was the method, and the copy in TCRdb shows in-frame clones only, minus some. The sample holds around 340,000 clones, around 8.5% seen once. Study results and limitations: TCRB CDR3s from Type 1 diabetes patients were moderately but significantly shorter in all four CD4+ subsets.

Material for sequencing was central memory CD4+ T cells from blood. The receptor set was obtained from a man younger than 45 with type 1 diabetes.

This clone was seen only a few times. The chain carries TRBV7-9 and TRBJ1-1; 9 positions agree with TRBD1. CDR1 and CDR2 from the germline V gene are SEHNR and FQNEAQ (reference sequence). Germline trimming cut 5 bases from V and 5 bases from J; bases unmatched to any gene: 6. This CDR3 spans 14 amino acids. This chain's CDR3 is CASSPGTGSTEAFF. The CDR3 DNA follows: TGTGCCAGCAGCCCCGGGACAGGGAGTACTGAAGCTTTCTTT.

There are a few counts of this clone. Different DNA sequences within this sample yield the same CDR3. The V call is TRBV5-1, the J call TRBJ2-3; TRBD1 aligns across 9 bases. This CDR3 contains 15 residues. The germline CDR1 and CDR2 sequences are SGHRS and YFSETQ. V was pared by 4 bases and J by 0 bases, with 3 bases of the junction left unmatched. The CDR3 nucleotides read TGCGCCAGCAGCCTGGGACAGGGTAGCACAGATACGCAGTATTTT. Protein sequence: CASSLGQGSTDTQYF.

The sample holds a few counts of this clone. This sequence joins TRBV7-2 and TRBJ1-1, with no clear D. Trimming cost V 3 bases and J 7 bases, with 12 bases left between them. CDR1 and CDR2 from the germline V gene are SGHTA and FQGNSA. CDR3 length: 13 amino acids. The CDR3 protein is CASSFSPPDEAFF. The CDR3, as DNA: TGTGCCAGCAGCTTTTCCCCCCCGGATGAAGCTTTCTTT.

The chain is built from TRBV5-6 and TRBJ2-2; TRBD1 agrees at 10 bases. The CDR3 sequence is 15 residues long. In germline, CDR1 is SGHDT, CDR2 YYEEEE. J gave up 7 bases and V 3 bases, and 6 bases lay outside the gene matches. CDR3 nucleotide sequence: TGTGCCAGCAGCTGGGACAGGGGAATACGCGGGGAGCTGTTTTTT. Residues: CASSWDRGIRGELFF.

This clone was detected only a few times. The chain has TRBV29-1 and TRBJ2-5, with D tentatively TRBD1 (5 bases). Per germline, CDR1 SQVTM and CDR2 ANQGSEA. The CDR3 spans 13 residues. V was pared by 3 bases and J by 4 bases, with 12 bases between. DNA for the CDR3: TGCAGCGTTGATGTAAGGGGCGGAGAGACCCAGTACTTC. It specifies CSVDVRGGETQYF. Filled out from reference TRBV29-1 and TRBJ2-5, the complete variable domain reads SAVISQKPSRDICQRGTSLTIQCQVDSQVTMMFWYRQQPGQSLTLIATANQGSEATYESGFVIDKFPISRPNLTFSTLTVSNMSPEDSSIYLCSVDVRGGETQYFGPGTRLLVL.

A few counts support this clone. The rearrangement uses TRBV25-1 and TRBJ2-3, with D possibly TRBD2 on 5 matching bases. Trimming took 1 base from V and 4 from J, leaving 9 bases between them. The CDR3 has 14 amino acids. Per germline, CDR1 MGHDK and CDR2 SYGVNS. CDR3 sequence (DNA): TGTGCCAGCAGTGAATTCACGGGATCAGATACGCAGTATTTT. Its translation: CASSEFTGSDTQYF.

V and J are TRBV2 and TRBJ2-1, with 15 bases lining up with TRBD2. CDR1 and CDR2 (germline): SNHLY, FYNNEI. CDR3 size: 18 residues. Trimming at V came to 1 base and at J to 8 bases, leaving 9 bases not matched to a gene. Here the CDR3 DNA reads TGTGCCAGCAGTGAAGGTTGGACTAGCGGGGGGGCCACAGATGAGCAGTTCTTC. Protein product: CASSEGWTSGGATDEQFF.

This clone was seen ten or more times. The V and J genes are TRBV19 and TRBJ1-1; TRBD1 agrees at 8 bases. V shed 5 bases and J 1 base; nucleotides not matched to a gene: 6. CDR1 is LNHDA, CDR2 SQIVND, per germline (reference sequence). CDR3 length: 15 residues. The CDR3 is CASSLDRGRNTEAFF. The CDR3, as DNA: TGTGCCAGTAGTCTCGACAGGGGCCGGAACACTGAAGCTTTCTTT. The variable domain in full, with the rest retrieved from reference TRBV19 and TRBJ1-1, is DGGITQSPKYLFRKEGQNVTLSCEQNLNHDAMYWYRQDPGQGLRLIYYSQIVNDFQKGDIAEGYSVSREKKESFPLTVTSAQKNPTAFYLCASSLDRGRNTEAFFGQGTRLTVV.

This clone was seen a handful of times. The J gene is TRBJ1-5, the V gene TRBV7-2, with D possibly matching TRBD1 (6 bases). Germline lookup yields CDR1 SGHTA and CDR2 FQGNSA. The CDR3 length is 15 residues. V lost 4 bases, J lost 4 bases, and 14 bases lay in between. The CDR3 reads CASSWTTGMNQPQHF. DNA for the CDR3: TGTGCCAGCAGCTGGACGACAGGAATGAATCAGCCCCAGCATTTT.

The chain recombines TRBV30 with TRBJ2-5, with TRBD2 matching 8 bases. CDR3 length equals 13 residues. Germline loops: CDR1 GTSNPN, CDR2 SVGIG (reference sequence). J gave up 5 bases and V 3 bases, and 5 bases lay outside the gene matches. CDR3 in DNA: TGTGCCTGGAGGCGACTAGCGTACGAGACCCAGTACTTC. Protein sequence: CAWRRLAYETQYF. Looking up the rest from reference TRBV30 and TRBJ2-5 gives the full variable domain: SQTIHQWPATLVQPVGSPLSLECTVEGTSNPNLYWYRQAAGRGLQLLFYSVGIGQISSEVPQNLSASRPQDRQFILSSKKLLLSDSGFYLCAWRRLAYETQYFGPGTRLLVL.

This chain links TRBV7-2 with TRBJ2-1; possible D gene TRBD1, 6 bases. This CDR3 comprises 18 residues. Germline loops: CDR1 SGHTA, CDR2 FQGNSA. V was cut by 0 bases and J by 4 bases, with 19 bases left in between. CDR3 residues: CASSLANGGRGQYNEQFF. The CDR3 DNA follows: TGTGCCAGCAGCTTAGCGAATGGCGGCAGGGGTCAGTACAATGAGCAGTTCTTC.

There are many counts of this clone. V usage is TRBV2 and J usage is TRBJ1-1; the D is unclear. CDR1 is SNHLY, CDR2 FYNNEI, per germline. The CDR3 runs 12 residues. Trimming cost V 9 bases and J 1 base, with 9 bases left between them. The DNA for the CDR3 is TGTGCCAGTTTGACCGGGAACACTGAAGCTTTCTTT. It specifies CASLTGNTEAFF.

J is TRBJ2-3 and V is TRBV6-5, with 10 bases lining up with TRBD2. The germline CDR1 and CDR2 sequences are MNHEY and SVGAGI. Unmatched junction bases numbered 4, after V lost 5 bases and J lost 2 bases. This CDR3 contains 15 residues. The CDR3 nucleotides read TGTGCCAGCAGTACCCTAGCGGGGGCCACAGATACGCAGTATTTT. As protein: CASSTLAGATDTQYF.

The chain uses TRBV2 and TRBJ2-7, with 8 nucleotides matching TRBD1. After removal of 5 bases from V and 2 bases from J, the junction contained 8 bases not matched to a gene. The germline gives CDR1 SNHLY, CDR2 FYNNEI. The CDR3 totals 15 residues. The CDR3 DNA reads as TGTGCCAGCAGTTCAGTGGCAGGGGGCCCCTACGAGCAGTACTTC. This sequence encodes CASSSVAGGPYEQYF.

The chain joins TRBV25-1 to TRBJ1-4; possibly TRBD1 for D (6 bases). The CDR3 has 18 residues. The V end lost 8 bases, the J end lost 5 bases, and 27 bases lay between the germline ends. Germline loops: CDR1 MGHDK, CDR2 SYGVNS. This CDR3 is CASALNPGAGEGNEKLFF. In DNA form, the CDR3 reads TGTGCCAGCGCATTGAACCCTGGGGCAGGGGAAGGGAATGAAAAACTGTTTTTT.

This clone appeared a few times. The V and J genes are TRBV12-5 and TRBJ2-3; 10 bases match TRBD2. J was trimmed by 2 bases and V by 6 bases; bases with no gene match: 5. CDR1 is LGHNT and CDR2 is FRNRAP in the germline V gene. The length of the CDR3 is 15 residues. CDR3 in DNA: TGTGCTAGTGGGAGACTAGCGGGTACCACAGATACGCAGTATTTT. Translating it yields CASGRLAGTTDTQYF.

This clone was seen only a few times. The chain is built from TRBV7-2 and TRBJ1-5; a possible D gene is TRBD1 (6 bases). This CDR3 region has 14 residues. The germline gives CDR1 SGHTA, CDR2 FQGNSA. V was cut by 5 bases and J by 5 bases, with 13 bases left in between. The CDR3 is CASSQGGGHQPQHF. The CDR3 DNA reads as TGTGCCAGCAGCCAAGGGGGAGGACATCAGCCCCAGCATTTT.

The sample holds a few counts of this clone. Its ends do not fully match the called genes, so a read error is possible. V usage is TRBV18 and J usage is TRBJ2-7; 10 bases fit TRBD1. Per germline, CDR1 KGHSH and CDR2 LQKENI. This CDR3 spans 14 amino acids. This CDR3 is CASAPSGQGGEQYF. CDR3 in DNA: TGTGCCAGCGCACCATCTGGACAGGGGGGCGAGCAGTACTTC.

This clone was recorded a few times. V gene TRBV4-3 combines with J gene TRBJ2-5, with D tentatively TRBD2 (5 bases). Per the germline V gene, CDR1 is LGHNA and CDR2 is YSLEER. The CDR3 loop spans 14 amino acids. V lost 0 bases, J lost 2 bases, and 7 bases lay in between. DNA for the CDR3: TGCGCCAGCAGCCAAGACCGGAGGCAAGAGACCCAGTACTTC. Translated, it gives CASSQDRRQETQYF.

This clone was seen many times. This chain connects TRBV11-2 to TRBJ2-1; 8 nucleotides agree with TRBD1. The CDR3 is 14 amino acids. Unmatched junction bases numbered 6, after V lost 5 bases and J lost 6 bases. Germline loops: CDR1 SGHAT, CDR2 FQNNGV. CDR3 sequence reads: CASSRDTGGNEQFF. The CDR3 bases are TGTGCCAGCAGCCGGGATACAGGGGGCAATGAGCAGTTCTTC.

This clone was detected only a few times. The V and J genes are TRBV5-4 and TRBJ2-5, with 7 nucleotides matching TRBD1. The CDR3 runs to 14 residues. V shed 4 bases and J 4 bases; nucleotides not matched to a gene: 7. CDR1 and CDR2 from the germline V gene are SGHNT and YYREEE (reference sequence). Written as DNA, the CDR3 is TGTGCCAGCAGCCTGAACAGGGGTCGAGAGACCCAGTACTTC. It codes for CASSLNRGRETQYF.

This clone turned up a few times. The chain uses TRBV7-2 and TRBJ1-3, with TRBD1 matching 7 bases. V lost 6 bases and J lost 4; bases outside the gene matches: 6. The CDR3 is 14 residues long. Germline loops: CDR1 SGHTA, CDR2 FQGNSA. The CDR3 coding sequence is TGTGCCAGCAGGCCCAACAGGGGCGGAAACACCATATATTTT. Amino acids: CASRPNRGGNTIYF.

The chain uses TRBV6-1 and TRBJ2-3; 7 bases map to TRBD2. The ends lost 11 bases at V and 9 bases at J; junction bases unmatched: 17. Germline V CDR1 and CDR2: MNHNS, SASEGT. The CDR3 has 14 residues. The CDR3: CASQGGKIVGTQYF. CDR3 nucleotides: TGTGCCTCCCAGGGAGGGAAGATCGTGGGGACGCAGTATTTT.

The CDR3, as DNA: TGTGCCAGCAGTGAATCAGCAGGCTCTTTCTCTGGAAACACCATATATTTT. Protein product: CASSESAGSFSGNTIYF. The J gene is TRBJ1-3, the V gene TRBV25-1; D is unclear. Germline V gives CDR1 MGHDK, CDR2 SYGVNS. The V and J ends lost 1 base and 0 bases respectively, with 13 bases between them. CDR3 length: 17 amino acids.

Many counts were recorded for this clone. The chain couples TRBV11-2 to TRBJ2-3; D may be TRBD1 (6 bases). Germline CDR1 is SGHAT and CDR2 is FQNNGV. This CDR3 contains 13 residues. The ends were cut back, 5 bases at V and 2 bases at J, with 8 bases in the middle. CDR3 DNA: TGTGCCAGCAGCCGGGACACCACAGATACGCAGTATTTT. It is translated as CASSRDTTDTQYF.

This clone was picked up a small number of times. CDR3 in amino acids: CASMLAGRAYEQYF. CDR3 sequence (DNA): TGTGCCAGCATGCTAGCGGGCAGAGCCTACGAGCAGTACTTC. The chain employs TRBV7-2 and TRBJ2-7; 8 positions match TRBD2. The CDR3 spans 14 residues. The V gene's germline CDR1 is SGHTA and CDR2 FQGNSA. Trimming took 7 bases from V and 2 from J; bases not matched to a gene: 7.

This clone turned up a few times. The chain carries TRBV4-3 and TRBJ2-5; the D gene is possibly TRBD1 (5 bases). The CDR3 sequence is 15 residues long. CDR1 and CDR2 (germline): LGHNA, YSLEER. The V end lost 1 base, the J end lost 3 bases, and 12 bases lay between the germline ends. This CDR3 is CASSQVGPTKETQYF. For the CDR3, the DNA is TGCGCCAGCAGCCAAGTGGGGCCGACGAAAGAGACCCAGTACTTC.